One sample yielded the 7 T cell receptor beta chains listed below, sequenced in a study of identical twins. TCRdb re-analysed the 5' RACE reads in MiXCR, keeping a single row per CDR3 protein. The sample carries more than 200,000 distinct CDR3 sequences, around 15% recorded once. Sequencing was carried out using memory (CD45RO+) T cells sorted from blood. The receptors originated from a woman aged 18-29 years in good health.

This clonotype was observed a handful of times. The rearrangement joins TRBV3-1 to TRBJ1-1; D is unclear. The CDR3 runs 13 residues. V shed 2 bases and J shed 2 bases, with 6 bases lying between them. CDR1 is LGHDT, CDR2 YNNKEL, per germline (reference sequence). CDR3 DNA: TGTGCCAGCAGCCAAATCTTAAACACTGAAGCTTTCTTT. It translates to CASSQILNTEAFF.

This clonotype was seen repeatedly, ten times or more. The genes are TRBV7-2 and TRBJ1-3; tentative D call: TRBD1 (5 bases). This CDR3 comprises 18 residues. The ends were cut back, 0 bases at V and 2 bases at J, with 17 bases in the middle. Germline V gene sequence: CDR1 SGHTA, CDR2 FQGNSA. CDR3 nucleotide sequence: TGTGCCAGCAGCTTAGCGGGCAGGGTTCCCATCGCTGGAAACACCATATATTTT. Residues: CASSLAGRVPIAGNTIYF.

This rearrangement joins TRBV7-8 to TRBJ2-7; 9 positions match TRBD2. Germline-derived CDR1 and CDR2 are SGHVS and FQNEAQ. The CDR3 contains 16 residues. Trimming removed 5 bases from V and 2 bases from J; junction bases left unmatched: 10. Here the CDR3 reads CASSPRGAGGTYEQYF. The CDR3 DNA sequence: TGTGCCAGCAGCCCCCGGGGAGCGGGAGGCACCTACGAGCAGTACTTC.

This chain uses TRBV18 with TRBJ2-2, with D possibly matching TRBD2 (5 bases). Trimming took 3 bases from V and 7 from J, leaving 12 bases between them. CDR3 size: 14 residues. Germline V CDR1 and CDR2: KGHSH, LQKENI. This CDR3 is CASSPGSSGGELFF. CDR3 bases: TGTGCCAGCTCACCTGGGAGCTCGGGCGGGGAGCTGTTTTTT.

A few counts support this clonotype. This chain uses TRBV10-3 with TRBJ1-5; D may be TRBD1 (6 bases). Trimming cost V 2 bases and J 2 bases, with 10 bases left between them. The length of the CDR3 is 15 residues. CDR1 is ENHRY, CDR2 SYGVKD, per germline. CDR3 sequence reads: CAISEGGGGNQPQHF. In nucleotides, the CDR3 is TGTGCCATCAGTGAGGGCGGGGGCGGCAATCAGCCCCAGCATTTT.

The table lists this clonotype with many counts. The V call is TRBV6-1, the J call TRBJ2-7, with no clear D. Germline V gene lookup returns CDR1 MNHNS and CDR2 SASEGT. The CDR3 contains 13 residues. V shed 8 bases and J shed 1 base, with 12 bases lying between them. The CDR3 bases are TGTGCCAGCCTGAGAGCAGTATCCTACGAGCAGTACTTC. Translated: CASLRAVSYEQYF.

The CDR3: CSARQGNRRTTEAFF. The CDR3 DNA follows: TGCAGTGCTAGACAGGGAAATAGACGGACGACTGAAGCTTTCTTT. The chain has TRBV20-1 and TRBJ1-1; perhaps TRBD1 as D (5 bases). Germline V gene data show CDR1 as DFQATT and CDR2 as SNEGSKA (reference sequence). This CDR3 comprises 15 residues. The germline V and J ends were trimmed by 2 bases and 5 bases, with 18 bases remaining between them.